Below are 23 T cell receptor beta chains sequenced from a single sample in a study of regulatory T cells in long-lasting Graves disease (dated by TCRdb to about 2021). Reading the label with the study, this specimen's time point is: newly diagnosed GD, antithyroid drugs for less than 3 months. For both TCR sequencing and RNA sequencing, RNA was extracted from PBMCs using TRIzol. Receptor amplification or capture employed multiplex PCR. Sequencing used an Illumina HiSeq 4000. CDR3 regions were amplified by Arm-PCR with iRepertoire HTBI primers to construct TCR beta libraries. TCRdb reworked the public reads: Q25 trimming with fastp, MiXCR clone assembly, productive beta chains retained. Every CDR3 protein is listed once, alongside the most common genes and DNA of its rows. For this sample there are approximately 250,000 distinct CDR3 sequences; approximately 20% appear just once. About 20% of the sample is taken by the ten largest.

The sample consisted of peripheral blood mononuclear cells (PBMCs), taken at new diagnosis, from a patient treated with antithyroid drugs. These receptor sequences come from a female donor with Graves disease.

V and J are TRBV7-2 and TRBJ2-1; 8 nucleotides agree with TRBD2. The CDR3 spans 17 residues. Germline loops: CDR1 SGHTA, CDR2 FQGNSA. The V and J ends lost 0 bases and 0 bases, in that order; junction bases with no gene match: 4. The CDR3 spells CASSLARLAGSYNEQFF. The CDR3 DNA reads as TGTGCCAGCAGCTTAGCGAGGCTAGCGGGCTCCTACAATGAGCAGTTCTTC.

This chain uses TRBV19 with TRBJ2-3, with D hard to call. Germline lookup yields CDR1 LNHDA and CDR2 SQIVND (reference sequence). V was pared by 6 bases and J by 4 bases, with 8 bases between. This CDR3 spans 12 amino acids. This CDR3 reads CASSQSADTQYF. The DNA for the CDR3 is TGTGCCAGTAGCCAGTCCGCAGATACGCAGTATTTT.

The table lists this clonotype with many counts. The chain couples TRBV10-3 to TRBJ1-2; possible D gene TRBD1, 5 bases. CDR1 ENHRY and CDR2 SYGVKD come from the germline V gene. The CDR3 is made up of 13 amino acids. V lost 4 bases and J lost 6, with 12 bases in between. CDR3 in amino acids: CAISGTGAHGYTF. The CDR3 nucleotides are TGTGCCATCAGTGGAACAGGCGCTCATGGCTACACCTTC.

This clonotype has a count of ten or more. This chain links TRBV28 with TRBJ2-7; 7 bases agree with TRBD2. Germline values: CDR1 MDHEN, CDR2 SYDVKM. CDR3 size: 13 residues. V lost 2 bases, J lost 6 bases, and 4 bases stayed unmatched. This chain's CDR3 is CASSLGAGVEQYF. In DNA form, the CDR3 reads TGTGCCAGCAGTTTAGGCGCGGGAGTCGAGCAGTACTTC.

At least ten counts were recorded for this clonotype. The V gene is TRBV3-1, the J gene TRBJ2-5, with 7 bases identical to TRBD1. This CDR3 is built from 14 residues. Per germline, CDR1 LGHDT and CDR2 YNNKEL (reference sequence). V trimming: 1 base; J trimming: 3 bases; junction bases outside the gene matches: 2. The CDR3 is CASSQVGTEETQYF. The CDR3 bases are TGTGCCAGCAGCCAAGTAGGGACAGAAGAGACCCAGTACTTC.

The sample holds many counts of this clonotype. The chain joins TRBV15 to TRBJ2-5; the D is unclear. From germline, CDR1 is LNHNV and CDR2 YYDKDF (reference sequence). V lost 1 base to trimming and J lost 5 bases, with 8 bases between them. This CDR3 contains 13 residues. The DNA for the CDR3 is TGTGCCACCAGCAGAGTGCCCGGGGAGACCCAGTACTTC. It specifies CATSRVPGETQYF.

This clonotype was detected only a few times. The chain employs TRBV19 and TRBJ1-1, with unresolved D. The ends were cut back, 1 base at V and 1 base at J, with 7 bases in the middle. Germline V gives CDR1 LNHDA, CDR2 SQIVND (reference sequence). This CDR3 region has 14 residues. The CDR3 sequence is CASSIGLRNTEAFF. As DNA, the CDR3 is TGTGCCAGTAGTATAGGACTCAGGAACACTGAAGCTTTCTTT.

This clonotype has more than one count but fewer than ten. The rearrangement joins TRBV6-1 to TRBJ1-5; TRBD1 matches at 9 bases. Germline CDR1 is MNHNS and CDR2 is SASEGT. The CDR3 consists of 17 residues. V lost 5 bases and J lost 0; bases outside the gene matches: 8. This CDR3 reads CASSRGQGPYSNQPQHF. The DNA of the CDR3 is TGTGCCAGCAGTCGCGGACAGGGGCCTTATAGCAATCAGCCCCAGCATTTT.

Worth noting for this clonotype: A much larger clonotype is one base distant, so this may be a read error. The chain uses TRBV18 and TRBJ1-1; no firm D call. The germline V gene encodes CDR1 KGHSH and CDR2 LQKENI. Trimming took off 0 bases at V and 3 bases at J, with 11 bases between the two ends. The CDR3 totals 15 residues. The CDR3 region is CASSPPPNTYTEAFF. The CDR3 DNA reads TGTGCCAGCTCACCACCTCCTAACACCTACACTGAAGCTTTCTTT. Complete variable domain (other parts from reference TRBV18 and TRBJ1-1): NAGVMQNPRHLVRRRGQEARLRCSPMKGHSHVYWYRQLPEEGLKFMVYLQKENIIDESGMPKERFSAEFPKEGPSILRIQQVVRGDSAAYFCASSPPPNTYTEAFFGQGTRLTVV.

This clonotype was seen many times. The chain couples TRBV7-2 to TRBJ1-3; D is uncertain. Germline CDR1 SGHTA, CDR2 FQGNSA. The V end lost 5 bases, the J end lost 0 bases, and 11 bases lay between the germline ends. The CDR3 runs to 15 residues. CDR3 region: CASSDYLLSGNTIYF. The CDR3 DNA reads as TGTGCCAGCAGCGACTATCTCCTCTCTGGAAACACCATATATTTT.

This clonotype occurred many times. V and J are TRBV5-1 and TRBJ2-7, with 9 bases that match TRBD2. Trimming at V came to 6 bases and at J to 7 bases, leaving 14 bases not matched to a gene. The CDR3 is 15 amino acids. Germline assignment: CDR1 SGHRS and CDR2 YFSETQ. The chain's CDR3 is CASILNAGGPGEQYF. The CDR3 coding sequence is TGCGCCAGCATATTGAACGCGGGAGGGCCAGGTGAGCAGTACTTC.

There are many counts of this clonotype. V is TRBV4-3 and J is TRBJ2-7; no clear D gene. This CDR3 has 15 amino acids. The V and J ends lost 4 bases and 2 bases respectively, with 15 bases between them. Germline V CDR1 and CDR2: LGHNA, YSLEER. The CDR3 DNA reads as TGCGCCAGCAGCCTTCTAGGTTTTGGTGCCTACGAGCAGTACTTC. Translation: CASSLLGFGAYEQYF.

At least ten counts were recorded for this clonotype. The chain carries TRBV29-1 and TRBJ2-5; TRBD2 aligns across 13 bases. The CDR3 covers 14 residues. With V trimmed by 7 bases and J by 1 base, 3 bases remained unmatched. Germline V gene data show CDR1 as SQVTM and CDR2 as ANQGSEA. The CDR3 DNA sequence: TGCAGCGCCTGGACTAGCGGGGGCCAAGAGACCCAGTACTTC. Amino acids: CSAWTSGGQETQYF.

As regards this clonotype: This probably arose from a read error, given a far larger clone one base away. The chain combines TRBV6-5 with TRBJ1-1, with D possibly matching TRBD1 (6 bases). The germline gives CDR1 MNHEY, CDR2 SVGAGI. The CDR3 contains 15 residues. The CDR3 sequence: CVSSFSGAGNTEAFF. CDR3 nucleotides: TGTGTCAGCAGTTTTTCGGGGGCCGGGAACACTGAAGCTTTCTTT.

Notes on this clonotype: A far larger clone lies a single base away; this is likely a read error. The chain is built from TRBV7-2 and TRBJ2-7, with 10 bases fitting TRBD2. Germline lookup yields CDR1 SGHTA and CDR2 FQGNSA. CDR3 size: 18 residues. J gave up 3 bases and V 7 bases, and 18 bases lay outside the gene matches. The CDR3 nucleotides are TGTGCCAGCACCGAGGGGCAGGGAAGGGCTAGCGGGAGCTACGAGCAGTACGTC. This gives the protein CASTEGQGRASGSYEQYV.

This clonotype was seen many times. This sequence joins TRBV12-3 or TRBV12-4 and TRBJ1-1; D remains unclear. Trimming took off 0 bases at V and 3 bases at J, with 23 bases between the two ends. The length of the CDR3 is 19 residues. CDR3 in amino acids: CASSLALVWQGYLDTEAFF. CDR3 DNA sequence: TGTGCCAGCAGTTTAGCGCTGGTTTGGCAAGGCTATTTGGACACTGAAGCTTTCTTT.

This clonotype was detected ten times or more. The V call is TRBV15, the J call TRBJ1-2, with a possible D match to TRBD1 (6 bases). Trimming took off 0 bases at V and 4 bases at J, with 9 bases between the two ends. The CDR3 extends over 14 amino acids. The germline CDR1 and CDR2 sequences are LNHNV and YYDKDF (reference sequence). The CDR3 reads CATSREGAGYGYTF. The CDR3 DNA sequence: TGTGCCACCAGCAGAGAGGGGGCCGGCTATGGCTACACCTTC.

About this clonotype: One base away lies a much larger clone, so this may be a sequencing read error. The chain recombines TRBV12-3 or TRBV12-4 with TRBJ1-5; D is ambiguous. The CDR3 consists of 14 residues. In DNA form, the CDR3 reads TGTGCCGGCAGTTTTTGGGGTAGCAATCAGCCCCAGCATTTT. Translation: CAGSFWGSNQPQHF.

At least ten counts were recorded for this clonotype. The chain uses TRBV7-9 and TRBJ2-1; perhaps TRBD1 as D (6 bases). CDR1 SEHNR and CDR2 FQNEAQ come from the germline V gene (reference sequence). CDR3 length: 16 residues. Trimming stripped 1 base from V and 4 bases from J, with 14 bases between. The CDR3 spells CASSLGRDINYNEQFF. CDR3 sequence (DNA): TGTGCCAGCAGCTTAGGCCGGGACATAAATTACAATGAGCAGTTCTTC.

V and J are TRBV12-5 and TRBJ1-5; the D gene is possibly TRBD1 (6 bases). The V end was cut by 7 bases, the J end by 7 bases, with 26 bases between. The CDR3 is 17 amino acids. Germline CDR1 LGHNT, CDR2 FRNRAP. CDR3 in amino acids: CASAIVSGGRLSQPQHF. CDR3 DNA: TGTGCTAGTGCCATTGTATCGGGGGGCAGACTCAGCCAGCCCCAGCATTTT.

This clonotype was recorded a few times. CDR3 DNA: TGTGCCAGTAACTCTCAAAGCTCCCATCAAAAACTGTTTTTT. This codes for CASNSQSSHQKLFF. The genes are TRBV19 and TRBJ1-4, with unresolved D. CDR3 size: 14 residues. Germline V CDR1 and CDR2: LNHDA, SQIVND (reference sequence). The V end lost 7 bases, the J end lost 9 bases, and 18 bases lay between the germline ends.

This clonotype was seen repeatedly, ten times or more. This chain joins TRBV10-2 and TRBJ2-7; D uncertain. With 4 bases removed from V and 4 bases from J, the gap between germline ends came to 11 bases. The CDR3 totals 13 residues. Germline CDR1 reads WSHSY; CDR2 reads SAAADI. The CDR3 sequence: CASSGPTGYEQYF. In DNA, the CDR3 is TGCGCCAGCAGTGGGCCCACCGGGTACGAGCAGTACTTC.

The CDR3: CASWLIGTRNTGELFF. The CDR3 bases are TGTGCCAGCTGGCTGATCGGGACTAGGAACACCGGGGAGCTGTTTTTT. The rearrangement links TRBV7-9 to TRBJ2-2, with TRBD2 identical over 8 bases. V gave up 8 bases and J gave up 1 base; unmatched junction bases: 9. The CDR3 totals 16 residues. CDR1 and CDR2 from the germline V gene are SEHNR and FQNEAQ (reference sequence).